This section outlines one TCR beta chain sequence together with its context. The target antigen is unknown. PCR primers comprised 60 Vbeta and 13 Jbeta primers. TCRdb's copy holds only in-frame clones and misses some; the assay was immunoSEQ multiplex PCR. The sample holds about 120,000 clones, over 70% seen once. V shed 6 bases, J shed 4 bases, and the junction held 14 bases outside the gene matches. Germline V gives CDR1 SEHNR, CDR2 FQNEAQ (reference sequence). The CDR3 totals 16 residues. This sample stems from a study of cytomegalovirus exposure and HLA in healthy donors. Study-wide results and limits: The study dropped some indistinguishable V segments, TRBV6-2 and TRBV6-3 among them. A previous analysis found most TCR beta V segments productive roughly 87% or roughly 30% of the time.

V and J are TRBV7-9 and TRBJ2-7, with TRBD1 identical over 8 bases. This clonotype was obtained from a woman between 18 and 29 years old in good health and CMV-seronegative. The sequencing sample was made of PBMCs. The CDR3 loop reads CASSLTMTGALYEQYF. In DNA form, the CDR3 reads TGTGCCAGCAGTTTGACCATGACAGGGGCTCTATACGAGCAGTACTTC.